These T cell receptor beta chains were read from a single sample in a study of graft-versus-host responses after intestinal transplantation. Their specific antigens are unknown. The data were produced by immunoSEQ multiplex PCR, yet TCRdb's version contains in-frame clones alone and is incomplete. Of roughly 97,000 clones in the sample, roughly 84% were seen once. The specimen was unstimulated CD4+ T cells sorted from spleen or lymph node cells, collected before intestinal transplant. The receptor set was obtained from a human donor who received an intestinal transplant. Both conserved end residues are part of each CDR3. The order of the fields is J gene, D gene, clone size, V gene, CDR3 protein, CDR3 DNA. A D gene is named only where the DNA matches it firmly. Size is stated for part of the rows, as once, few or many counts, or as a class when the clone is expanded.

TRBJ2-2 . once TRBV4-2 CASSQEGASNTGELFF TGTGCCAGCAGCCAAGAAGGCGCCTCGAACACCGGGGAGCTGTTTTTT
TRBJ1-4 TRBD1 few TRBV25-1 CASSGDRGTLKLFF TGTGCCAGCAGTGGAGACAGGGGTACGTTAAAACTGTTTTTT
TRBJ1-3 . . TRBV28 CASSYGGRISGNTIYF TGTGCCAGCAGTTACGGCGGGAGAATCTCTGGAAACACCATATATTTT
TRBJ2-1 TRBD2 . TRBV6-4 CASSRTSGASYNEQFF TGTGCCAGCAGTCGGACTAGCGGGGCCTCCTACAATGAGCAGTTCTTC
TRBJ2-5 . . TRBV6-1 CASSENTGIGTQYF TGTGCCAGCAGTGAGAATACAGGAATCGGGACCCAGTACTTC
TRBJ1-4 . . TRBV7-9 CATALREKLFF TGTGCCACCGCCCTGAGGGAAAAACTGTTTTTT
TRBJ1-2 TRBD1 . TRBV7-3 CASSLTLGTGVVYGYTF TGTGCCAGCAGCTTAACGTTGGGGACAGGGGTGGTCTATGGCTACACCTTC
TRBJ1-5 . few TRBV9 CASSVGWNQPQHF TGTGCCAGCAGCGTAGGATGGAATCAGCCCCAGCATTTT
TRBJ1-1 . once TRBV11-1 CASSPDRWNTEAFF TGTGCCAGCAGCCCAGACAGGTGGAACACTGAAGCTTTCTTT
TRBJ2-3 . . TRBV5-6 CASSLSSGTKYF TGTGCCAGCAGCTTGAGTAGTGGGACCAAGTATTTT
TRBJ2-3 . . TRBV10-1 CASSRDRRGSDTQYF TGCGCCAGCAGTAGGGACCGCCGGGGGTCAGATACGCAGTATTTT
TRBJ2-2 . . TRBV4-2 CASSQNGRADTGELFF TGTGCCAGCAGCCAAAATGGTCGAGCGGACACCGGGGAGCTGTTTTTT
TRBJ1-5 . few TRBV7-9 CASSLNNQPQHF TGTGCCAGCAGCTTAAACAATCAGCCCCAGCATTTT
TRBJ2-1 TRBD1 . TRBV12-5 CASGFDRGLATSYNEQFF TGTGCTAGTGGTTTTGACAGGGGGCTAGCCACAAGTTACAATGAGCAGTTCTTC
TRBJ1-1 . . TRBV7-2 CASSLATGTKAFF TGTGCCAGCAGCTTAGCCACCGGGACTAAAGCTTTCTTT
TRBJ2-1 . . TRBV6-6 CASSYSSPRGNEQFF TGTGCCAGCAGTTACTCGTCCCCAAGGGGCAATGAGCAGTTCTTC
TRBJ2-5 . . TRBV5-1 CASSLAVGAGETQYF TGCGCCAGCAGCTTGGCGGTGGGGGCAGGAGAGACCCAGTACTTC
TRBJ2-7 TRBD2 . TRBV10-3 CAISVKLAGDPNRAYEQYF TGTGCCATCAGTGTCAAGCTAGCGGGAGATCCCAACCGAGCCTACGAGCAGTACTTC